Each of the 15 T cell receptor beta chains below was sequenced from the same sample in a study of relationships among human T cell subsets. TCR alpha and beta CDR3s were amplified from mRNA by semiquantitative ARM-PCR. Tagged nested gene-specific primers were used first, then communal superprimers amplified exponentially. MiXCR, applied by TCRdb to the multiplex PCR reads, yields one record per CDR3 protein. The sample lists 7,000 or so distinct CDR3 sequences, around 70% occurring once. Naive plus transitional T cells were isolated with anti-CD45RA microbeads from pooled CD4+ and CD8+ T cells. The source material was naive and transitional (CD45RA+) T cells sorted from blood. These receptors were collected from a man in his forties in good health.

The V and J genes are TRBV12-3 or TRBV12-4 and TRBJ1-5; D call uncertain. This CDR3 is built from 14 residues. Trimming took off 6 bases at V and 4 bases at J, with 13 bases between the two ends. CDR3 bases: TGTGCCAGCAGCCTTGGGCCCGGGAATCAGCCCCAGCATTTT. It specifies CASSLGPGNQPQHF.

CDR3 sequence (DNA): TGTGCCAGCAGACCGGGACAGGACACCGGGGAGCTGTTTTTT. This sequence encodes CASRPGQDTGELFF. The chain is built from TRBV25-1 and TRBJ2-2, with 8 nucleotides matching TRBD1. V dropped 6 bases and J dropped 3; count of bases not matched to a gene: 3. The CDR3 extends over 14 amino acids. Germline V lookup: CDR1 MGHDK, CDR2 SYGVNS.

This chain uses TRBV19 with TRBJ2-5; D ambiguous. The V end lost 6 bases, the J end lost 6 bases, and 8 bases lay between the germline ends. The germline CDR1 and CDR2 sequences are LNHDA and SQIVND (reference sequence). This CDR3 comprises 11 residues. The CDR3 DNA reads as TGTGCCAGTAGCGGATCGCAGACCCAGTACTTC. The encoded protein is CASSGSQTQYF. Combining the CDR3 with reference TRBV19 and TRBJ2-5 gives the whole variable domain DGGITQSPKYLFRKEGQNVTLSCEQNLNHDAMYWYRQDPGQGLRLIYYSQIVNDFQKGDIAEGYSVSREKKESFPLTVTSAQKNPTAFYLCASSGSQTQYFGPGTRLLVL.

The chain uses TRBV30 and TRBJ2-1; TRBD1 is a possible D gene (5 bases). Germline CDR1 is GTSNPN and CDR2 is SVGIG (reference sequence). V was clipped by 0 bases and J by 7 bases, with 10 bases between them. The CDR3 has 13 amino acids. The CDR3: CAWSVVWTNEQFF. The CDR3 DNA reads as TGTGCCTGGAGTGTAGTATGGACAAATGAGCAGTTCTTC.

This chain connects TRBV29-1 to TRBJ2-7, with 8 bases fitting TRBD2. Germline V gene sequence: CDR1 SQVTM, CDR2 ANQGSEA. CDR3 length: 13 residues. Trimming removed 1 base from V and 2 bases from J; junction bases left unmatched: 1. The CDR3 DNA follows: TGCAGCGTTGAAGGAGCGGGAGCCTACGAGCAGTACTTC. Translated: CSVEGAGAYEQYF.

The count of this clonotype is one. This chain connects TRBV6-6 to TRBJ2-3; D might be TRBD1 (5 bases). CDR1 and CDR2 from the germline V gene are MNHNY and SVGAGI (reference sequence). This CDR3 has 14 amino acids. Deletions cut 2 bases from V and 4 bases from J, with 10 bases between. CDR3 sequence (DNA): TGTGCCAGCAGTTACGTTGGGGCCTCAGATACGCAGTATTTT. Translating it yields CASSYVGASDTQYF.

The V and J genes are TRBV27 and TRBJ1-6, with D possibly TRBD1 on 5 matching bases. The ends were cut back, 0 bases at V and 9 bases at J, with 6 bases in the middle. Germline V gives CDR1 MNHEY, CDR2 SMNVEV (reference sequence). This CDR3 comprises 13 residues. In nucleotides, the CDR3 is TGTGCCAGCAGTTTATCGGGGCGTTCACCCCTCCACTTT. Translated: CASSLSGRSPLHF.

The chain carries TRBV27 and TRBJ2-1; 7 bases line up with TRBD1. This CDR3 comprises 15 residues. Germline trimming cut 3 bases from V and 5 bases from J; bases unmatched to any gene: 7. The germline gives CDR1 MNHEY, CDR2 SMNVEV (reference sequence). The CDR3, as DNA: TGTGCCAGCAGTTTTTCCGCCGGGACAGACAATGAGCAGTTCTTC. It encodes CASSFSAGTDNEQFF.

This rearrangement joins TRBV20-1 to TRBJ2-5; maybe TRBD2 (5 bases). This CDR3 comprises 12 residues. V lost 6 bases, J lost 7 bases, and 15 bases lay in between. Looked up from germline, CDR1 is DFQATT and CDR2 is SNEGSKA (reference sequence). CDR3 DNA sequence: TGCAGTGCAACTAGAGATGGGCGGACCCAGTACTTC. It translates to CSATRDGRTQYF.

V usage is TRBV6-6 and J usage is TRBJ2-3, with 8 bases that match TRBD2. The germline V gene encodes CDR1 MNHNY and CDR2 SVGAGI (reference sequence). The CDR3 length is 15 residues. V trimming: 6 bases; J trimming: 7 bases; junction bases outside the gene matches: 12. The chain's CDR3 is CASSDPGLVLYTQYF. In DNA, the CDR3 is TGTGCCAGCAGCGACCCGGGACTAGTTCTATATACGCAGTATTTT.

The CDR3 reads CASSGMTGPGDTQYF. The CDR3 DNA reads as TGTGCCAGCAGTGGGATGACAGGGCCAGGCGATACGCAGTATTTT. J is TRBJ2-3 and V is TRBV27; 7 bases agree with TRBD1. The V segment lost 5 bases and the J segment 6 bases; nucleotides outside the gene matches: 11. The germline V gene encodes CDR1 MNHEY and CDR2 SMNVEV (reference sequence). The CDR3 has 15 residues.

V and J are TRBV11-2 and TRBJ1-1; D uncertain. This CDR3 has 11 amino acids. From germline, CDR1 is SGHAT and CDR2 FQNNGV. V was shortened by 7 bases and J by 0 bases, with 3 bases between the two germline ends. In DNA form, the CDR3 reads TGTGCCAGCACAGTGAACACTGAAGCTTTCTTT. It yields the protein CASTVNTEAFF.

The V gene is TRBV20-1, the J gene TRBJ1-5; D call uncertain. The germline V gene encodes CDR1 DFQATT and CDR2 SNEGSKA (reference sequence). V was pared by 3 bases and J by 2 bases, with 8 bases between. The CDR3 is 13 amino acids. The CDR3 DNA is TGCAGTGCTAGTGTGGGTGGCAATCAGCCCCAGCATTTT. It is translated as CSASVGGNQPQHF.

The CDR3 DNA reads as TGTGCCTGGAGTAGGGACCATGGGACCTTAAGCAATCAGCCCCAGCATTTT. Encoded protein: CAWSRDHGTLSNQPQHF. The chain employs TRBV30 and TRBJ1-5, with a possible D match to TRBD1 (5 bases). Germline assignment: CDR1 GTSNPN and CDR2 SVGIG (reference sequence). V lost 2 bases and J lost 1, with 18 bases in between. The CDR3 runs to 17 residues.

This clonotype was counted a single time. The rearrangement uses TRBV28 and TRBJ2-7; maybe TRBD1 (6 bases). The CDR3 is made up of 14 amino acids. CDR1 MDHEN and CDR2 SYDVKM come from the germline V gene. The V end was cut by 5 bases, the J end by 3 bases, with 14 bases between. The CDR3 bases are TGTGCCAGCAGTCTCCCCGGGACACACTACGAGCAGTACTTC. It is translated as CASSLPGTHYEQYF.